Below, 24 T cell receptor beta chains from the same sample are listed, as sequenced in a study of early T cells in non-severe SARS-CoV-2 infection. TCRdb re-called the 5' RACE reads through MiXCR, storing one row per CDR3 protein. There are approximately 81,000 distinct CDR3 sequences in the sample; roughly 13% occur only once, and around 6% lies in the top ten. The sequencing sample was made of whole blood. The receptors stem from an adult who was a healthcare worker with PCR-confirmed SARS-CoV-2 infection or an uninfected control (not recorded which).

This clonotype was detected only a few times. V is TRBV19 and J is TRBJ2-1; D possibly corresponds to TRBD1 (5 bases). There are 17 residues in the CDR3. With 3 bases removed from V and 1 base from J, the gap between germline ends came to 16 bases. In germline, CDR1 is LNHDA, CDR2 SQIVND (reference sequence). The CDR3 region has the DNA TGTGCCAGTAGTATGCCTTACAGGAGCTTGTCCTACAATGAGCAGTTCTTC. It encodes CASSMPYRSLSYNEQFF.

This clonotype turned up a few times. The rearrangement uses TRBV7-9 and TRBJ1-1, with D unclear. The ends were cut back, 1 base at V and 7 bases at J, with 7 bases in the middle. Germline V gives CDR1 SEHNR, CDR2 FQNEAQ (reference sequence). CDR3 length: 12 amino acids. CDR3 amino acids: CASSLGASEAFF. The DNA of the CDR3 is TGTGCCAGCAGCTTAGGGGCCAGTGAAGCTTTCTTT.

This clonotype was seen a few times. The chain links TRBV28 to TRBJ2-7, with D perhaps given as TRBD1 or TRBD2 (5 bases each). Deletions cut 3 bases from V and 3 bases from J, with 9 bases between. The CDR3 extends over 13 amino acids. Germline lookup yields CDR1 MDHEN and CDR2 SYDVKM. The CDR3 loop is CASSLGVIYEQYF. CDR3 sequence (DNA): TGTGCCAGCAGTTTGGGGGTCATCTACGAGCAGTACTTC.

This clonotype was seen repeatedly, ten times or more. The CDR3 reads CASKSAGSHEQFF. The CDR3 nucleotides are TGTGCCAGCAAGTCGGCGGGATCGCATGAGCAGTTCTTC. The rearrangement joins TRBV2 to TRBJ2-1, with TRBD2 as a possible D gene (6 bases). V was clipped by 7 bases and J by 8 bases, with 15 bases between them. Germline V gene lookup returns CDR1 SNHLY and CDR2 FYNNEI. The CDR3 runs to 13 residues.

The CDR3 sequence is CASSLRTATNEKLFF. CDR3 DNA sequence: TGTGCCAGCAGTTTAAGGACAGCAACTAATGAAAAACTGTTTTTT. The gene calls are TRBV12-3 or TRBV12-4 and TRBJ1-4, with a tentative D call TRBD1 (6 bases). V was trimmed by 2 bases and J by 0 bases, leaving 7 bases between them. This CDR3 contains 15 residues.

The table lists this clonotype with a few counts. The genes are TRBV5-4 and TRBJ1-3, with D tentatively TRBD1 (6 bases). Per the germline V gene, CDR1 is SGHNT and CDR2 is YYREEE (reference sequence). The germline V and J ends were trimmed by 0 bases and 4 bases, with 8 bases remaining between them. This CDR3 spans 14 amino acids. The CDR3 nucleotides are TGTGCCAGCAGCTTGGACAGGGTCGGAAACACCATATATTTT. It translates to CASSLDRVGNTIYF.

The V gene is TRBV14, the J gene TRBJ2-1; 13 bases fit TRBD2. The CDR3 covers 18 residues. Germline lookup yields CDR1 SGHDN and CDR2 FVKESK. V shed 1 base and J 6 bases; nucleotides not matched to a gene: 9. The CDR3 region has the DNA TGTGCCAGCAGCCAAGGCCCGGGACTAGCGGGGAGGGGCAATGAGCAGTTCTTC. Amino acid sequence: CASSQGPGLAGRGNEQFF.

The V and J genes are TRBV15 and TRBJ1-5, with 7 bases fitting TRBD1. CDR1 LNHNV and CDR2 YYDKDF come from the germline V gene (reference sequence). V lost 1 base and J lost 5; bases outside the gene matches: 5. The length of the CDR3 is 15 residues. In DNA form, the CDR3 reads TGTGCCACCAGCAGAGTTCCACAGGGGTATCAGCCCCAGCATTTT. Residues: CATSRVPQGYQPQHF.

This clonotype appeared once. V and J are TRBV12-3 or TRBV12-4 and TRBJ1-1, with D tentatively TRBD1 (5 bases). Deletions cut 5 bases from V and 5 bases from J, with 9 bases between. The length of the CDR3 is 12 residues. CDR3 coding DNA: TGTGCCAGCAGTGGGGGGGGTACTGAAGCTTTCTTT. It specifies CASSGGGTEAFF.

This clonotype turned up a few times. The rearrangement links TRBV2 to TRBJ2-1; tentatively, D is TRBD1 or TRBD2 (5 bases each). Germline V gene lookup returns CDR1 SNHLY and CDR2 FYNNEI. The CDR3 contains 15 residues. Trimming cost V 4 bases and J 0 bases, with 10 bases left between them. In nucleotides, the CDR3 is TGTGCCAGCAGTGTAGAGGGGCTCTCCTACAATGAGCAGTTCTTC. Translating it yields CASSVEGLSYNEQFF.

This clonotype was recorded a few times. This chain connects TRBV7-2 to TRBJ1-6, with 7 bases aligning to TRBD1. CDR1 SGHTA and CDR2 FQGNSA come from the germline V gene. The CDR3 has 14 amino acids. V was pared by 5 bases and J by 9 bases, with 7 bases of the junction left unmatched. The CDR3 DNA sequence: TGTGCCAGCAGCCCACGGGACAGCTTTTCACCCCTCCACTTT. Translating gives CASSPRDSFSPLHF.

The table lists this clonotype with a few counts. This chain joins TRBV29-1 and TRBJ2-7; D tentatively reads TRBD1 or TRBD2 (5 bases each). CDR3 length: 12 residues. V was pared by 6 bases and J by 4 bases, with 13 bases between. From germline, CDR1 is SQVTM and CDR2 ANQGSEA. CDR3 sequence: CSVRDVAYEQYF. The CDR3 DNA sequence: TGCAGCGTCCGGGACGTCGCTTACGAGCAGTACTTC.

The chain is built from TRBV27 and TRBJ1-2, with D possibly matching TRBD1 (6 bases). Trimming pared 4 bases from V and 4 bases from J, leaving 22 bases between. Per germline, CDR1 MNHEY and CDR2 SMNVEV (reference sequence). CDR3 length: 17 residues. This chain's CDR3 is CASSSTPDSPHTYGYTF. The CDR3 nucleotides are TGTGCCAGCAGTTCCACCCCGGACAGCCCGCATACCTATGGCTACACCTTC.

The V gene is TRBV18, the J gene TRBJ1-1; a weak D match, TRBD1 (5 bases). This CDR3 comprises 15 residues. Germline lookup yields CDR1 KGHSH and CDR2 LQKENI. Deletions cut 2 bases from V and 2 bases from J, with 12 bases between. CDR3 loop: CASSPLGRGNTEAFF. The CDR3 DNA reads as TGTGCCAGCTCACCATTGGGGAGGGGAAACACTGAAGCTTTCTTT.

This clonotype was seen ten or more times. This chain's CDR3 is CASSLGTGESGYTF. The CDR3 nucleotides read TGCGCCAGCAGCTTGGGGACAGGGGAATCTGGCTACACCTTC. V gene TRBV5-1 combines with J gene TRBJ1-2; 9 nucleotides agree with TRBD1. CDR3 size: 14 residues. The V gene end was trimmed by 0 bases and the J gene end by 7 bases; junction bases not matched to a gene: 4. CDR1 is SGHRS, CDR2 YFSETQ, per germline.

In this sample, this clonotype turned up a few times. The gene calls are TRBV12-3 or TRBV12-4 and TRBJ1-1; D is undetermined. Trimming pared 3 bases from V and 5 bases from J, leaving 4 bases between. This CDR3 is built from 11 residues. CDR3 region: CASSFQTEAFF. The CDR3 DNA sequence: TGTGCCAGCAGTTTTCAAACTGAAGCTTTCTTT.

This clonotype was counted many times. The J gene is TRBJ1-2, the V gene TRBV28, with no clear D. Trimming took 6 bases from V and 2 from J, leaving 10 bases between them. Germline V gene data show CDR1 as MDHEN and CDR2 as SYDVKM. This CDR3 is built from 13 residues. The CDR3 sequence: CASSQMPNYGYTF. The CDR3 nucleotides are TGTGCCAGCAGCCAGATGCCAAACTATGGCTACACCTTC.

The CDR3 nucleotides are TGTGCCAGCAGCTTAATCGCAGGGAGTAGGACCGGGGAGCTGTTTTTT. Protein product: CASSLIAGSRTGELFF. V usage is TRBV7-6 and J usage is TRBJ2-2; D might be TRBD1 or TRBD2, each matching 5 bases. This CDR3 has 16 amino acids. Germline assignment: CDR1 SGHVS and CDR2 FNYEAQ. Trimming took off 2 bases at V and 5 bases at J, with 15 bases between the two ends. Supplemented by reference TRBV7-6 and TRBJ2-2, the full variable domain reads GAGVSQSPRYKVTKRGQDVALRCDPISGHVSLYWYRQALGQGPEFLTYFNYEAQQDKSGLPNDRFSAERPEGSISTLTIQRTEQRDSAMYRCASSLIAGSRTGELFFGEGSRLTVL.

V is TRBV7-2 and J is TRBJ2-5; D ambiguous. Germline V CDR1 and CDR2: SGHTA, FQGNSA. Trimming left V 3 bases short and J 4 bases short, with 15 bases between. There are 15 residues in the CDR3. In DNA, the CDR3 is TGTGCCAGCAGCTTCAGTCACGCTCGAGGAGAGACCCAGTACTTC. Protein product: CASSFSHARGETQYF.

Ten or more counts support this clonotype. The rearrangement joins TRBV3-1 to TRBJ1-1; possible D gene TRBD1, 5 bases. V was clipped by 7 bases and J by 4 bases, with 10 bases between them. Germline V gene lookup returns CDR1 LGHDT and CDR2 YNNKEL (reference sequence). The CDR3 runs to 12 residues. CDR3 region: CASTGLGTEAFF. CDR3 nucleotides: TGTGCCAGCACGGGGCTCGGCACTGAAGCTTTCTTT.

This clonotype has at least ten counts. The chain recombines TRBV5-1 with TRBJ1-1; 9 bases are a match to TRBD1. With 3 bases clipped from V and 3 bases from J, the junction kept 9 bases outside the gene matches. The CDR3 is 16 amino acids. CDR1 SGHRS and CDR2 YFSETQ come from the germline V gene. CDR3 sequence (DNA): TGCGCCAGCAGCTCCCAGGGGACAGGGTCGGACACTGAAGCTTTCTTT. Its translation is CASSSQGTGSDTEAFF.

The gene calls are TRBV13 and TRBJ1-1; the match to TRBD1 covers 9 bases. The CDR3 totals 15 residues. CDR1 and CDR2 (germline): PRHDT, FYEKMQ (reference sequence). With V trimmed by 6 bases and J by 1 base, 6 bases remained unmatched. The CDR3 DNA reads as TGTGCCAGCAGTCATTGGACAGGGGCGAACACTGAAGCTTTCTTT. Amino acids: CASSHWTGANTEAFF.

V and J are TRBV7-9 and TRBJ1-4; maybe TRBD1 (6 bases). Trimming left V 5 bases short and J 6 bases short, with 16 bases between. Germline values: CDR1 SEHNR, CDR2 FQNEAQ (reference sequence). CDR3 size: 15 residues. The CDR3 DNA reads TGTGCCAGCAGCGACCGACAGGATCTAGATGAAAAACTGTTTTTT. Translated: CASSDRQDLDEKLFF.

The chain carries TRBV6-5 and TRBJ1-1; tentatively, D is TRBD1 (5 bases). The ends were cut back, 0 bases at V and 6 bases at J, with 14 bases in the middle. CDR3 length equals 15 residues. Germline V lookup: CDR1 MNHEY, CDR2 SVGAGI. The CDR3 DNA is TGTGCCAGCAGTTACTCGTGGGGCAGGAAAGCTGAAGCTTTCTTT. This translates into CASSYSWGRKAEAFF.